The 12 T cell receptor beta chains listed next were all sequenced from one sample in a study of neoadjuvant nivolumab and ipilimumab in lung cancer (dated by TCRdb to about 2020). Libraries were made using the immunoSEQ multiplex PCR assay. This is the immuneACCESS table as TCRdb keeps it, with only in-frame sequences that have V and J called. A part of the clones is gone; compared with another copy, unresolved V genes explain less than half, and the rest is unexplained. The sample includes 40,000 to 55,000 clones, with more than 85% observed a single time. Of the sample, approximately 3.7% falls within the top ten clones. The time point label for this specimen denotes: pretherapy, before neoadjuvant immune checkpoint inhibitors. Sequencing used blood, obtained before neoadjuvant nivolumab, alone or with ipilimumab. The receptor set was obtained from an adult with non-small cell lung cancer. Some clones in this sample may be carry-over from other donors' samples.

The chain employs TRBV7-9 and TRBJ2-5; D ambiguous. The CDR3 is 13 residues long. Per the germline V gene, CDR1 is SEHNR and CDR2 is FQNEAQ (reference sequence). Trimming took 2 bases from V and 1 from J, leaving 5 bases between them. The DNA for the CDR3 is TGTGCCAGCAGCTTAAACCCCCAAGAGACCCAGTACTTC. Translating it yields CASSLNPQETQYF.

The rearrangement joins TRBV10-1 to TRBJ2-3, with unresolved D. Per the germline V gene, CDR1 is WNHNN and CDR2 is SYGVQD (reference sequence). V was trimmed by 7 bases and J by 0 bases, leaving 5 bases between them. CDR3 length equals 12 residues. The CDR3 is CASKESTDTQYF. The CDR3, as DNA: TGCGCCAGCAAGGAGAGCACAGATACGCAGTATTTT.

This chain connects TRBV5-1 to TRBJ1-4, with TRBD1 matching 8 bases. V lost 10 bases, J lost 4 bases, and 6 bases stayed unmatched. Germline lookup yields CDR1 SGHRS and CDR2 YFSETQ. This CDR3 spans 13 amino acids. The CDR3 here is CALQGQVNEKLFF. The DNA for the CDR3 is TGCGCCCTTCAGGGACAGGTTAATGAAAAACTGTTTTTT.

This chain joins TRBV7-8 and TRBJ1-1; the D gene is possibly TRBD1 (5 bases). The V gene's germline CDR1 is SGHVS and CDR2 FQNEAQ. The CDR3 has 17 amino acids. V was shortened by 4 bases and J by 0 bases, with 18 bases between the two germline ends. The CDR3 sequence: CASSSPGGFPLNTEAFF. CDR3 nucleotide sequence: TGTGCCAGCAGCTCCCCGGGGGGTTTTCCCTTGAACACTGAAGCTTTCTTT.

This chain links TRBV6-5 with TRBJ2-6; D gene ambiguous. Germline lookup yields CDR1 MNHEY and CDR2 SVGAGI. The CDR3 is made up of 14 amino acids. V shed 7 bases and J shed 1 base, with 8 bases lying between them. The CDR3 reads CASKMKSGANVLTF. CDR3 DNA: TGTGCCAGCAAAATGAAGTCTGGGGCCAACGTCCTGACTTTC.

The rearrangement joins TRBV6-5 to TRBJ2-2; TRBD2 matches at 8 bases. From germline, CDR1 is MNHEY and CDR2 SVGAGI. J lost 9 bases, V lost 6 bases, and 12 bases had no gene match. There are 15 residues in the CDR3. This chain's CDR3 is CASSGALRGGRELFF. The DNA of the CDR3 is TGTGCCAGCAGCGGTGCTTTACGGGGGGGAAGGGAGCTGTTTTTT.

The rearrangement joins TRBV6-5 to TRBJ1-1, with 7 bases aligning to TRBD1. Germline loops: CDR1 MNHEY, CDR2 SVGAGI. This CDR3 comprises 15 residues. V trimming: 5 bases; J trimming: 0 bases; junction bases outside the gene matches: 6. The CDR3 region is CASSGGDSLNTEAFF. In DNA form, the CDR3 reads TGTGCCAGCAGTGGGGGGGACAGCCTGAACACTGAAGCTTTCTTT.

The CDR3, as DNA: TGCAGTGCCGCGGGTAGGGAGCAGTACTTC. It encodes CSAAGREQYF. The chain carries TRBV20-1 and TRBJ2-7; D may be TRBD2 (5 bases). Germline CDR1 is DFQATT and CDR2 is SNEGSKA (reference sequence). CDR3 size: 10 residues. V gave up 6 bases and J gave up 7 bases, with 10 bases separating them.

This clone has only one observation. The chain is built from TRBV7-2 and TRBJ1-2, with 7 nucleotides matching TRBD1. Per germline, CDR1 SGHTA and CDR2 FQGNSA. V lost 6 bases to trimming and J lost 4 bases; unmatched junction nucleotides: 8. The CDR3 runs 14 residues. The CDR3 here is CASRSTGVAYGYTF. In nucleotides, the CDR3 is TGTGCCAGCAGGTCTACAGGGGTCGCCTATGGCTACACCTTC.

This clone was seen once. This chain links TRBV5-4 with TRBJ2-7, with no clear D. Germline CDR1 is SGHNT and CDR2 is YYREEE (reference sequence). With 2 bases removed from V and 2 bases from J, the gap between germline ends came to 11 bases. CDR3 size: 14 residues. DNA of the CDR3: TGTGCCAGCAGCTTCGGCCTAGATGCCTACGAGCAGTACTTC. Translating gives CASSFGLDAYEQYF.

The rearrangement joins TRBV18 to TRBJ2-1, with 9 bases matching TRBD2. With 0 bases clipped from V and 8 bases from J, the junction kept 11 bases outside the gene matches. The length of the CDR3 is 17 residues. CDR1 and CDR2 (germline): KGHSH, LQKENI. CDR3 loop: CASSPPTLAGLGYEQFF. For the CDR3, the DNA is TGTGCCAGCTCACCACCGACCCTAGCGGGACTGGGCTATGAGCAGTTCTTC.

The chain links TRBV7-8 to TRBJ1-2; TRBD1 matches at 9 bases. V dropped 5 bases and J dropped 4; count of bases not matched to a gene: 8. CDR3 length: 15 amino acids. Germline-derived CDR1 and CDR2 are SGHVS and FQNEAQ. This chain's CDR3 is CASSPTGGASYGYTF. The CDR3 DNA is TGTGCCAGCAGCCCTACAGGGGGCGCGAGCTATGGCTACACCTTC.